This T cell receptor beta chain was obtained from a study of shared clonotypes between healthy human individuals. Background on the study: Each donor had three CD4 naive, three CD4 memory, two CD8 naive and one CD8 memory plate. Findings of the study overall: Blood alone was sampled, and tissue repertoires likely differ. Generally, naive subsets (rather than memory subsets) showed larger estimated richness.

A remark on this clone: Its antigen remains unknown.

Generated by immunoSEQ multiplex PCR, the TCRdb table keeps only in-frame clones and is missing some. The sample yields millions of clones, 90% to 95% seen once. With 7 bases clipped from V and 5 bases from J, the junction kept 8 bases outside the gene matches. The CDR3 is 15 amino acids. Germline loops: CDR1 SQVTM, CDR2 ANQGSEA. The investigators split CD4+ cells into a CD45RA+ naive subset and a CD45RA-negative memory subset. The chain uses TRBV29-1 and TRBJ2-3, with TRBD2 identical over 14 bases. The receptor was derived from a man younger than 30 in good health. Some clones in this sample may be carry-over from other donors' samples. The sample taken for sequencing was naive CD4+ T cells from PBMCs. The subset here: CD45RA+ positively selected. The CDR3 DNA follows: TGCAGCGGGGGGGGACTAGCGGGAGCCGGAGATACGCAGTATTTT. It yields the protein CSGGGLAGAGDTQYF.